These T cell receptor beta chains were read from a single sample in a study of shared clonotypes between healthy human individuals. Sequencing used immunoSEQ multiplex PCR; TCRdb keeps in-frame clones, though not all of them. The sample has approximately 1.5 million clones; around 98% are singletons. The specimen sequenced was naive CD4+ T cells sorted from blood. These receptors all stem from a man aged 25-45 years in good health. Each CDR3 is given with its conserved first and last residue. Fields, in order: CDR3 DNA, CDR3 protein, D gene, V gene, J gene, CDR3 length. A D gene is named only where the DNA matches it firmly.

DNA: TGCGCCAGCAGCTTGGCGTCATTTAGCTCCTACGAGCAGTACTTC
CDR3: CASSLASFSSYEQYF
D: NA
V: TRBV5-1
J: TRBJ2-7
length: 15

DNA: TGTGCCAGCAGTGAACCAAAGACAGGGGTTAACAATCAGCCCCAGCATTTT
CDR3: CASSEPKTGVNNQPQHF
D: TRBD1
V: TRBV6-1
J: TRBJ1-5
length: 17

DNA: TGTGCCAGCAGCTTCGGGACTAGCGGGGGCTACAATGAGCAGTTCTTC
CDR3: CASSFGTSGGYNEQFF
D: TRBD2
V: TRBV11-2
J: TRBJ2-1
length: 16

DNA: TGTGCCTGGAGTTTACGGACGGGACTTCCGAGCTCCTACAATGAGCAGTTCTTC
CDR3: CAWSLRTGLPSSYNEQFF
D: NA
V: TRBV30
J: TRBJ2-1
length: 18

DNA: TGTGCCAGCAGCCCGGACAGGGCGGTGGGTCAGCCCCAGCATTTT
CDR3: CASSPDRAVGQPQHF
D: TRBD1
V: TRBV7-9
J: TRBJ1-5
length: 15

DNA: TGCGCCAGCAGCTTAAGGGACAGGGGTTACAATGAGCAGTTCTTC
CDR3: CASSLRDRGYNEQFF
D: TRBD1
V: TRBV5-1
J: TRBJ2-1
length: 15

DNA: TGCAGTGCTAGAGACCGTTTGGGCTACACCTTC
CDR3: CSARDRLGYTF
D: NA
V: TRBV20-1
J: TRBJ1-2
length: 11

DNA: TGCGCCAGCAGCTTGAGTGGACAGGGCCTTGAAGCTTTCTTT
CDR3: CASSLSGQGLEAFF
D: TRBD1
V: TRBV5-1
J: TRBJ1-1
length: 14

DNA: TGTGCCAGCAGCTTAGTCCCCGGGGAGCTGTTTTTT
CDR3: CASSLVPGELFF
D: NA
V: TRBV11-2
J: TRBJ2-2
length: 12

DNA: TGTGCCATCCGTGGGGCTAGCGGGTCCTACGAGCAGTACTTC
CDR3: CAIRGASGSYEQYF
D: TRBD2
V: TRBV10-3
J: TRBJ2-7
length: 14

DNA: TGCGCCAGCAGCAGGACAGCGGAGAACACTGAAGCTTTCTTT
CDR3: CASSRTAENTEAFF
D: NA
V: TRBV5-1
J: TRBJ1-1
length: 14

DNA: TGTGCCAGCAGCTTAGGGGGAGGGGGTTACAATGAGCAGTTCTTC
CDR3: CASSLGGGGYNEQFF
D: NA
V: TRBV11-3
J: TRBJ2-1
length: 15

DNA: TGTGCCAGCAAGAATCCGGGACGAGATCTTGAGCAGTTCTTC
CDR3: CASKNPGRDLEQFF
D: NA
V: TRBV18
J: TRBJ2-1
length: 14

DNA: TGTGCCAGTAGTATAAGGGGGGGAAGGAATCAGCCCCAGCATTTT
CDR3: CASSIRGGRNQPQHF
D: NA
V: TRBV19
J: TRBJ1-5
length: 15

DNA: TGTGCCAGCAGCTTAGGGGACAGGGAGGACCAGCCCCAGCATTTT
CDR3: CASSLGDREDQPQHF
D: TRBD1
V: TRBV7-9
J: TRBJ1-5
length: 15

DNA: TGCGCCAGCAGTGAGATGACAGTGAATCAGCCCCAGCATTTT
CDR3: CASSEMTVNQPQHF
D: NA
V: TRBV10-2
J: TRBJ1-5
length: 14

DNA: TGTGCCTGGAGTGTTGGAAAACGGACAGGCCCCTATGGCTACACCTTC
CDR3: CAWSVGKRTGPYGYTF
D: TRBD1
V: TRBV30
J: TRBJ1-2
length: 16

DNA: TGTGCCAGCAGCTTGCGCTTGCCTTCTGACTATGGCTACACCTTC
CDR3: CASSLRLPSDYGYTF
D: NA
V: TRBV5-4
J: TRBJ1-2
length: 15